The 20 T cell receptor beta chains below come from one sample, sequenced in a study of blood T cell repertoires in COVID-19 (TCRdb year 2020). The library was obtained by the immunoSEQ multiplex PCR assay. TCRdb holds this immuneACCESS table with in-frame rearrangements only. Some clones are missing; in checked studies, unresolved V genes explain under half, and the rest has no known cause. The sample has under 110,000 clones on record, under 90% of them singletons. The leading ten clones occupy around 15% of the sample. Sequencing input: peripheral blood. The receptors stem from a woman aged 55-70 years with acute or convalescent COVID-19.

This clone was detected only once. The chain is built from TRBV27 and TRBJ2-1; no clear D. The CDR3 extends over 15 amino acids. Trimming took off 5 bases at V and 2 bases at J, with 13 bases between the two ends. CDR1 MNHEY and CDR2 SMNVEV come from the germline V gene (reference sequence). The CDR3 bases are TGTGCCAGCAGTCCTACGAGAGGAGCCTACAATGAGCAGTTCTTC. Its protein is CASSPTRGAYNEQFF.

The chain recombines TRBV6-5 with TRBJ1-5; TRBD1 agrees at 8 bases. Trimming cost V 7 bases and J 2 bases; bases outside gene matches: 7. This CDR3 is 15 amino acids long. CDR1 MNHEY and CDR2 SVGAGI come from the germline V gene. The CDR3 protein is CASTIGQGGNQPQHF. The DNA for the CDR3 is TGTGCCAGCACTATCGGACAGGGCGGCAATCAGCCCCAGCATTTT.

The rearrangement joins TRBV5-1 to TRBJ2-5; 8 bases are shared with TRBD1. V lost 1 base and J lost 3; bases outside the gene matches: 5. Germline V gene sequence: CDR1 SGHRS, CDR2 YFSETQ. The CDR3 is 15 residues long. Here the CDR3 DNA reads TGCGCCAGCAGCTTGTCCGGGACAGGAAAAGAGACCCAGTACTTC. This codes for CASSLSGTGKETQYF.

This rearrangement joins TRBV19 to TRBJ1-5; TRBD1 is a possible D gene (6 bases). This CDR3 contains 15 residues. Germline CDR1 is LNHDA and CDR2 is SQIVND (reference sequence). V lost 2 bases and J 7 bases, leaving 15 bases between the germline ends. The CDR3, as DNA: TGTGCCAGTAGTATAAGACAGGAAAGTGGACAGCCCCAGCATTTT. Its translation: CASSIRQESGQPQHF.

The chain combines TRBV13 with TRBJ2-1, with D hard to call. The CDR3 totals 19 residues. Germline V gene lookup returns CDR1 PRHDT and CDR2 FYEKMQ (reference sequence). Trimming pared 0 bases from V and 0 bases from J, leaving 18 bases between. In nucleotides, the CDR3 is TGTGCCAGCAGCTTAGGCCGTTCGTCCGGGTTCGACTCCTACAATGAGCAGTTCTTC. It encodes CASSLGRSSGFDSYNEQFF.

This clone appeared a few times. The genes are TRBV27 and TRBJ1-3; D is undetermined. The CDR3 consists of 15 residues. Trimming left V 8 bases short and J 0 bases short, with 14 bases between. Germline lookup yields CDR1 MNHEY and CDR2 SMNVEV (reference sequence). DNA of the CDR3: TGTGCCAGCCGAGATGGAGGGAACTCTGGAAACACCATATATTTT. It translates to CASRDGGNSGNTIYF.

Details on this clone: The same CDR3 also results from other DNA sequences found in this sample. The chain links TRBV18 to TRBJ1-1; 8 bases align to TRBD1. Trimming at V came to 6 bases and at J to 1 base, leaving 1 base not matched to a gene. The CDR3 is made up of 13 amino acids. From germline, CDR1 is KGHSH and CDR2 LQKENI. As DNA, the CDR3 is TGTGCCAGCTCGGGACAGGCGAACACTGAAGCTTTCTTT. It specifies CASSGQANTEAFF.

The chain joins TRBV6-2 or TRBV6-3 to TRBJ2-7; TRBD2 aligns across 10 bases. J gave up 4 bases and V 2 bases, and 8 bases lay outside the gene matches. Germline loops: CDR1 MNHEY, CDR2 SVGEGT. The CDR3 has 16 residues. The CDR3 loop is CASSYEAGGIWYEQYF. CDR3 in DNA: TGTGCCAGCAGTTACGAAGCGGGAGGGATCTGGTACGAGCAGTACTTC.

This chain joins TRBV5-6 and TRBJ1-1; 8 nucleotides agree with TRBD1. V was pared by 6 bases and J by 10 bases, with 14 bases of the junction left unmatched. CDR3 length equals 14 residues. Germline V gene data show CDR1 as SGHDT and CDR2 as YYEEEE. The CDR3 DNA is TGTGCCAGCAACTTCATGACAGGGGATGGGCGAGCTTTCTTT. This encodes CASNFMTGDGRAFF.

The chain employs TRBV11-3 and TRBJ2-7, with TRBD2 as a possible D gene (5 bases). CDR1 and CDR2 (germline): SGHNT, YENEEA. V lost 5 bases and J 7 bases, leaving 15 bases between the germline ends. The CDR3 runs 13 residues. The CDR3: CASSPRRSGEQYF. The CDR3 DNA is TGTGCCAGCAGCCCCCGGAGATCGGGAGAGCAGTACTTC.

V usage is TRBV28 and J usage is TRBJ2-7; D remains ambiguous. The CDR3 runs to 13 residues. Germline CDR1 is MDHEN and CDR2 is SYDVKM. The V and J ends lost 5 bases and 3 bases respectively, with 11 bases between them. CDR3 coding DNA: TGTGCCAGCAGTGCTGGAGAGCACTACGAGCAGTACTTC. Translated, it gives CASSAGEHYEQYF. Full variable domain (outside the CDR3, taken from reference TRBV28 and TRBJ2-7): DVKVTQSSRYLVKRTGEKVFLECVQDMDHENMFWYRQDPGLGLRLIYFSYDVKMKEKGDIPEGYSVSREKKERFSLILESASTNQTSMYLCASSAGEHYEQYFGPGTRLTVT.

The V gene is TRBV5-4, the J gene TRBJ2-3, with D possibly being TRBD1 (6 bases). Germline lookup yields CDR1 SGHNT and CDR2 YYREEE (reference sequence). Deletions cut 7 bases from V and 0 bases from J, with 15 bases between. The CDR3 extends over 15 amino acids. In DNA form, the CDR3 reads TGTGCCAGCCGCGGACAGTACTCTAGCACAGATACGCAGTATTTT. As protein: CASRGQYSSTDTQYF.

This clone was seen a handful of times. Other DNA sequences in this specimen translate into the identical CDR3. The rearrangement joins TRBV5-1 to TRBJ1-1; 8 positions match TRBD1. This CDR3 has 14 amino acids. Germline-derived CDR1 and CDR2 are SGHRS and YFSETQ. After removal of 4 bases from V and 2 bases from J, the junction contained 4 bases not matched to a gene. The CDR3 sequence is CASSLGTGNTEAFF. In DNA, the CDR3 is TGCGCCAGCAGCCTGGGGACAGGAAACACTGAAGCTTTCTTT.

V gene TRBV7-9 combines with J gene TRBJ1-1, with 7 nucleotides matching TRBD1. Germline CDR1 is SEHNR and CDR2 is FQNEAQ (reference sequence). J was trimmed by 7 bases and V by 3 bases; bases with no gene match: 8. The CDR3 length is 14 residues. DNA of the CDR3: TGTGCCAGCAGCTTCCATAGGGGGCAAGGTGAAGCTTTCTTT. This codes for CASSFHRGQGEAFF.

For the CDR3, the DNA is TGTGCCAGCACCCAGGGGAACGCGAACACTGAAGCTTTCTTT. This sequence encodes CASTQGNANTEAFF. The rearrangement joins TRBV2 to TRBJ1-1; a possible D gene is TRBD1 (6 bases). V shed 7 bases and J shed 1 base, with 13 bases lying between them. There are 14 residues in the CDR3. Per the germline V gene, CDR1 is SNHLY and CDR2 is FYNNEI.

The chain is built from TRBV5-1 and TRBJ2-1; tentatively, D is TRBD1 (5 bases). Germline CDR1 SGHRS, CDR2 YFSETQ. Trimming cost V 2 bases and J 5 bases, with 11 bases left between them. This CDR3 is built from 14 residues. The CDR3 loop is CASSLLDNDNEQFF. The CDR3 region has the DNA TGCGCCAGCAGCTTACTGGACAACGACAATGAGCAGTTCTTC.

This clone was seen a single time. V usage is TRBV28 and J usage is TRBJ2-7; TRBD1 matches 8 bases. The CDR3 is 15 amino acids. The junction had 6 bases not matched to a gene; V was cut back by 5 bases and J by 0 bases. CDR1 MDHEN and CDR2 SYDVKM come from the germline V gene. CDR3 region: CASSPGGEVSYEQYF. The CDR3 DNA reads TGTGCCAGCAGTCCAGGGGGCGAGGTCTCCTACGAGCAGTACTTC.

The genes are TRBV6-5 and TRBJ1-3; no reliable D call. The CDR3 is 15 residues long. Trimming removed 7 bases at V and 0 bases at J, with 13 bases between. Looked up from germline, CDR1 is MNHEY and CDR2 is SVGAGI. This chain's CDR3 is CASMGRGSSGNTIYF. The DNA of the CDR3 is TGTGCCAGCATGGGCCGTGGGTCCTCTGGAAACACCATATATTTT.

The chain joins TRBV12-5 to TRBJ2-1; perhaps TRBD1 as D (6 bases). The CDR3 extends over 13 amino acids. Germline-derived CDR1 and CDR2 are LGHNT and FRNRAP. V was pared by 6 bases and J by 6 bases, with 12 bases between. CDR3 sequence reads: CASGRQATNEQFF. The CDR3 coding sequence is TGTGCTAGTGGAAGACAGGCAACCAATGAGCAGTTCTTC. Using reference TRBV12-5 and TRBJ2-1 for the parts outside the CDR3, the full variable domain is DARVTQTPRHKVTEMGQEVTMRCQPILGHNTVFWYRQTMMQGLELLAYFRNRAPLDDSGMPKDRFSAEMPDATLATLKIQPSEPRDSAVYFCASGRQATNEQFFGPGTRLTVL.

The chain employs TRBV6-5 and TRBJ1-2, with D perhaps TRBD1 (6 bases). This CDR3 is 15 amino acids long. Germline-derived CDR1 and CDR2 are MNHEY and SVGAGI. The ends were cut back, 5 bases at V and 2 bases at J, with 15 bases in the middle. The DNA for the CDR3 is TGTGCCAGCAGTCCTCGGGGGGCGCGCAACTATGGCTACACCTTC. Its translation: CASSPRGARNYGYTF.